This T cell receptor (beta chain) stems from a study of human T cells and chemical hapten exposure. Looking at the study overall: Patch tests put 0.01% DPC on the upper back, and the results were checked at 6 days.

Time point meaning: patch test 2, 6 weeks after DPC sensitization. Treatment specified: therapeutic diphenylcyclopropenone sensitization with weekly scalp DPC. At least ten counts were recorded for this clonotype. TCRdb re-analysed the RACE reads in MiXCR, keeping a single row per CDR3 protein. The repertoire has fewer than 85,000 distinct CDR3 sequences, about 10% of them found once; the top ten carry approximately 2.5%. Losses at the gene ends were 6 bases for V and 5 bases for J; bases not matched to a gene: 4. CDR1 and CDR2 from the germline V gene are SGHVS and FQNEAQ. The CDR3 totals 14 residues.

This clonotype was sampled from a woman in her 30s with alopecia areata. Some clones in this sample may be carry-over from other donors' samples. The J gene is TRBJ1-6, the V gene TRBV7-8; 7 nucleotides match TRBD1. The sequenced sample was whole blood, obtained in connection with sensitization to the hapten diphenylcyclopropenone (DPC). The CDR3 sequence: CASSPGTDNSPLHF. The CDR3 DNA is TGTGCCAGCAGTCCCGGGACAGATAATTCACCCCTCCACTTT. The full variable domain, its missing parts supplied by reference TRBV7-8 and TRBJ1-6, is GAGVSQSPRYKVAKRGQDVALRCDPISGHVSLFWYQQALGQGPEFLTYFQNEAQLDKSGLPSDRFFAERPEGSVSTLKIQRTQQEDSAVYLCASSPGTDNSPLHFGNGTRLTVT.